One sample yielded the 10 T cell receptor beta chains listed below, sequenced in a study of T cell responses to AZD1222 COVID-19 vaccine. The repertoire was sequenced with immunoSEQ multiplex PCR; TCRdb's copy has only in-frame clones and lacks some. The sample lists 130,000 or so clones; roughly 90% were seen once. The sequencing used peripheral blood, collected 28 days after the second AZD1222 dose. The receptor set was obtained from an adult who received the AZD1222 COVID-19 vaccine.

J is TRBJ2-6 and V is TRBV28; D may be TRBD2 (6 bases). The V gene lost 7 bases and the J gene lost 1 base, with 14 bases spanning the gap. Germline values: CDR1 MDHEN, CDR2 SYDVKM. The CDR3 runs 16 residues. The CDR3 DNA reads TGTGCCAGCACGGGGGAGTCCTTTTCTGGGGCCAACGTCCTGACTTTC. Translated: CASTGESFSGANVLTF.

The rearrangement uses TRBV18 and TRBJ1-5; D is uncertain. Trimming shortened V by 4 bases and J by 7 bases, and 11 bases separated the two germline ends. From germline, CDR1 is KGHSH and CDR2 LQKENI. The CDR3 spans 13 residues. CDR3 DNA: TGTGCCAGCTCACTCCGGACTACCCAGCCCCAGCATTTT. It is translated as CASSLRTTQPQHF.

For the CDR3, the DNA is TGTGCCAGCAGCCCTTCAGTGGGACACACCTACAATGAGCAGTTCTTC. Protein: CASSPSVGHTYNEQFF. The J gene is TRBJ2-1, the V gene TRBV27; D possibly corresponds to TRBD1 (6 bases). CDR3 length: 16 residues. Deletions cut 6 bases from V and 2 bases from J, with 17 bases between. CDR1 and CDR2 from the germline V gene are MNHEY and SMNVEV (reference sequence).

This chain uses TRBV7-9 with TRBJ2-1, with D possibly matching TRBD1 (5 bases). Trimming left V 3 bases short and J 4 bases short, with 10 bases between. Germline V CDR1 and CDR2: SEHNR, FQNEAQ (reference sequence). This CDR3 is 14 amino acids long. DNA of the CDR3: TGTGCCAGCAGCTTCGATCAGGGTTACAATGAGCAGTTCTTC. It translates to CASSFDQGYNEQFF.

V gene TRBV9 combines with J gene TRBJ2-1; 16 nucleotides agree with TRBD2. V dropped 4 bases and J dropped 11; count of bases not matched to a gene: 6. This CDR3 spans 15 amino acids. In germline, CDR1 is SGDLS, CDR2 YYNGEE. The CDR3 loop reads CASSPRGLAGGQQFF. The CDR3 coding sequence is TGTGCCAGCAGCCCAAGGGGACTAGCGGGAGGGCAGCAGTTCTTC.

The chain couples TRBV19 to TRBJ2-4; TRBD2 matches 8 bases. J gave up 8 bases and V 6 bases, and 12 bases lay outside the gene matches. CDR1 and CDR2 (germline): LNHDA, SQIVND (reference sequence). The CDR3 sequence is 15 residues long. Here the CDR3 reads CASSSSGSKGDIQYF. CDR3 nucleotides: TGTGCCAGTAGCTCGAGCGGGAGTAAGGGGGACATTCAGTACTTC.

CDR3 region: CASSTGQGGYTF. Written as DNA, the CDR3 is TGTGCCAGCAGTACCGGACAGGGCGGCTACACCTTC. The chain links TRBV28 to TRBJ1-2; 8 bases fit TRBD1. The CDR3 is 12 residues long. Germline-derived CDR1 and CDR2 are MDHEN and SYDVKM. V was clipped by 5 bases and J by 8 bases; unmatched bases: 4.

J is TRBJ1-2 and V is TRBV6-5, with TRBD1 identical over 10 bases. Losses at the gene ends were 5 bases for V and 4 bases for J; bases not matched to a gene: 4. The CDR3 has 14 residues. Germline CDR1 and CDR2: MNHEY and SVGAGI. The CDR3 region has the DNA TGTGCCAGCAGTCAGGGACAGGGGACCTATGGCTACACCTTC. Translation: CASSQGQGTYGYTF.

This rearrangement joins TRBV5-3 to TRBJ2-7, with 8 bases that match TRBD2. TRBV5-3 is filed as an ORF, its function uncertain. V shed 7 bases, J shed 6 bases, and the junction held 6 bases outside the gene matches. This CDR3 is built from 12 residues. In nucleotides, the CDR3 is TGTGCCAGAGGACTAGCTCCGCTCGAGCAGTACTTC. This sequence encodes CARGLAPLEQYF.

This sequence joins TRBV9 and TRBJ1-5, with D unresolved. Trimming cost V 0 bases and J 5 bases, with 6 bases left between them. The CDR3 runs 13 residues. The germline CDR1 and CDR2 sequences are SGDLS and YYNGEE. CDR3 nucleotide sequence: TGTGCCAGCAGCGTAGCTGCGGATCAGCCCCAGCATTTT. It codes for CASSVAADQPQHF.